These T cell receptor beta chains were read from a single sample in a study of blood T cell repertoires in COVID-19. Libraries were prepared by immunoSEQ multiplex PCR; TCRdb keeps only in-frame clonotypes and omits some of them. The sample carries roughly 380,000 clones, more than 75% recorded once. Sequencing was carried out using peripheral blood. All receptors come from a human donor with acute or convalescent COVID-19. The donor label of this sample is uncertain. Each CDR3 is given with its conserved first and last residue. Each record gives: D gene, CDR3 length, V gene, J gene, clone size, CDR3 protein, CDR3 DNA. D genes are given only for firm matches. A row's size may be missing; if present it is once, few, many or a size class.

D gene: .; CDR3 length: 15; V gene: TRBV7-8; J gene: TRBJ1-5; clone size: .; CDR3 protein: CASSPMGGAGQPQHF; CDR3 DNA: TGTGCCAGCAGCCCCATGGGGGGGGCAGGTCAGCCCCAGCATTTT
D gene: TRBD1; CDR3 length: 15; V gene: TRBV28; J gene: TRBJ1-5; clone size: .; CDR3 protein: CASSFDTGGWQPQHF; CDR3 DNA: TGTGCCAGCAGTTTTGACACAGGGGGGTGGCAGCCCCAGCATTTT
D gene: TRBD1; CDR3 length: 15; V gene: TRBV28; J gene: TRBJ1-4; clone size: .; CDR3 protein: CASIVGGQSNEKLFF; CDR3 DNA: TGTGCCAGCATCGTTGGGGGACAGAGTAATGAAAAACTGTTTTTT
D gene: TRBD2; CDR3 length: 15; V gene: TRBV2; J gene: TRBJ2-1; clone size: .; CDR3 protein: CASMVLAGGWNEQFF; CDR3 DNA: TGTGCCAGCATGGTACTAGCGGGGGGTTGGAATGAGCAGTTCTTC
D gene: .; CDR3 length: 13; V gene: TRBV3-1/TRBV3-2; J gene: TRBJ1-1; clone size: .; CDR3 protein: CASSQVRGTEAFF; CDR3 DNA: TGTGCCAGCAGCCAAGTAAGGGGCACTGAAGCTTTCTTT
D gene: .; CDR3 length: 12; V gene: TRBV5-5; J gene: TRBJ1-2; clone size: few; CDR3 protein: CASSLASFGYTF; CDR3 DNA: TGTGCCAGCAGCTTGGCCTCTTTTGGCTACACCTTC
D gene: TRBD2; CDR3 length: 17; V gene: TRBV11-2; J gene: TRBJ2-3; clone size: .; CDR3 protein: CASSLVTSGGVSDTQYF; CDR3 DNA: TGTGCCAGCAGCTTAGTGACTAGCGGGGGGGTTTCAGATACGCAGTATTTT
D gene: TRBD2; CDR3 length: 20; V gene: TRBV14; J gene: TRBJ2-7; clone size: .; CDR3 protein: CASSQMGEREGRSVGYEQYF; CDR3 DNA: TGTGCCAGCAGCCAAATGGGGGAGCGGGAGGGCCGGTCGGTAGGGTACGAGCAGTACTTC
D gene: .; CDR3 length: 14; V gene: TRBV15; J gene: TRBJ2-2; clone size: .; CDR3 protein: CATSRDLETGELFF; CDR3 DNA: TGTGCCACCAGCAGAGATCTAGAGACCGGGGAGCTGTTTTTT
D gene: .; CDR3 length: 15; V gene: TRBV27; J gene: TRBJ2-1; clone size: .; CDR3 protein: CASQPIVKRAYEQFF; CDR3 DNA: TGTGCCAGTCAACCAATCGTCAAGAGGGCGTATGAGCAGTTCTTC
D gene: .; CDR3 length: 15; V gene: TRBV7-9; J gene: TRBJ1-2; clone size: .; CDR3 protein: CASSSTGTDYYGYTF; CDR3 DNA: TGTGCCAGCAGCTCGACCGGGACGGACTATTATGGCTACACCTTC
D gene: .; CDR3 length: 17; V gene: TRBV11-2; J gene: TRBJ2-5; clone size: .; CDR3 protein: CASSLFHSTDLQETQYF; CDR3 DNA: TGTGCCAGCAGCTTGTTCCATAGTACAGACCTCCAAGAGACCCAGTACTTC
D gene: TRBD1; CDR3 length: 17; V gene: TRBV12-5; J gene: TRBJ1-1; clone size: once; CDR3 protein: CASGLVLGTGANTEAFF; CDR3 DNA: TGTGCTAGTGGTTTGGTACTAGGGACAGGGGCGAACACTGAAGCTTTCTTT
D gene: .; CDR3 length: 16; V gene: TRBV6-5; J gene: TRBJ1-2; clone size: .; CDR3 protein: CASSYLLGGGAHGYTF; CDR3 DNA: TGTGCCAGCAGTTACCTTCTAGGGGGTGGGGCGCATGGCTACACCTTC
D gene: .; CDR3 length: 13; V gene: TRBV30; J gene: TRBJ2-4; clone size: .; CDR3 protein: CAWSVKEYNIQYF; CDR3 DNA: TGTGCCTGGAGTGTAAAGGAGTACAACATTCAGTACTTC
D gene: TRBD1; CDR3 length: 14; V gene: TRBV6-5; J gene: TRBJ2-5; clone size: .; CDR3 protein: CASWGQGYVETQYF; CDR3 DNA: TGTGCCAGCTGGGGACAGGGATATGTGGAGACCCAGTACTTC
D gene: .; CDR3 length: 13; V gene: TRBV9; J gene: TRBJ1-1; clone size: .; CDR3 protein: CASSGQGRREAFF; CDR3 DNA: TGTGCCAGCAGCGGTCAGGGTCGCCGTGAAGCTTTCTTT
D gene: .; CDR3 length: 15; V gene: TRBV28; J gene: TRBJ1-2; clone size: .; CDR3 protein: CASILTLDSLGGYTF; CDR3 DNA: TGTGCCAGCATCCTAACATTGGACAGCCTAGGAGGCTACACCTTC
D gene: .; CDR3 length: 14; V gene: TRBV29-1; J gene: TRBJ1-2; clone size: .; CDR3 protein: CSVGVDGGLYGYTF; CDR3 DNA: TGCAGCGTTGGGGTGGATGGAGGACTATATGGCTACACCTTC
D gene: .; CDR3 length: 13; V gene: TRBV12-3/TRBV12-4; J gene: TRBJ2-5; clone size: .; CDR3 protein: CASSFRTTETQYF; CDR3 DNA: TGTGCCAGCAGTTTTAGGACTACGGAGACCCAGTACTTC
D gene: .; CDR3 length: 14; V gene: TRBV19; J gene: TRBJ1-5; clone size: .; CDR3 protein: CASSYRELNQPQHF; CDR3 DNA: TGTGCCAGTAGCTATCGGGAACTCAATCAGCCCCAGCATTTT
D gene: .; CDR3 length: 13; V gene: TRBV28; J gene: TRBJ1-2; clone size: .; CDR3 protein: CASSLGFNYGYTF; CDR3 DNA: TGTGCCAGCAGTTTAGGCTTTAACTATGGCTACACCTTC
D gene: .; CDR3 length: 13; V gene: TRBV7-2; J gene: TRBJ1-5; clone size: once; CDR3 protein: CASSSQGNQPQHF; CDR3 DNA: TGTGCCAGCAGCTCACAGGGCAATCAGCCCCAGCATTTT
D gene: .; CDR3 length: 15; V gene: TRBV7-9; J gene: TRBJ1-2; clone size: .; CDR3 protein: CASSLQTRQGYGYTF; CDR3 DNA: TGTGCCAGCAGCTTACAAACCCGGCAGGGCTATGGCTACACCTTC
D gene: .; CDR3 length: 13; V gene: TRBV7-2; J gene: TRBJ2-5; clone size: .; CDR3 protein: CASSRGGVETQYF; CDR3 DNA: TGTGCCAGCAGCCGCGGCGGGGTTGAGACCCAGTACTTC
D gene: .; CDR3 length: 15; V gene: TRBV4-1; J gene: TRBJ1-2; clone size: .; CDR3 protein: CASSQGLAVFDGYTF; CDR3 DNA: TGCGCCAGCAGCCAAGGTCTTGCAGTCTTCGATGGCTACACCTTC
D gene: TRBD2; CDR3 length: 16; V gene: TRBV10-3; J gene: TRBJ2-7; clone size: once; CDR3 protein: CAISGGQGTRGYEQYF; CDR3 DNA: TGTGCCATCAGTGGGGGCCAAGGGACTAGAGGCTACGAGCAGTACTTC
D gene: TRBD1; CDR3 length: 15; V gene: TRBV7-8; J gene: TRBJ1-1; clone size: .; CDR3 protein: CASSLTSTGETEAFF; CDR3 DNA: TGTGCCAGCAGCCTTACATCGACAGGGGAGACTGAAGCTTTCTTT
D gene: .; CDR3 length: 16; V gene: TRBV7-2; J gene: TRBJ1-6; clone size: .; CDR3 protein: CASSLAGGSVNSPLHF; CDR3 DNA: TGTGCCAGCAGCTTAGCGGGGGGATCAGTCAATTCACCCCTCCACTTT
D gene: .; CDR3 length: 15; V gene: TRBV30; J gene: TRBJ2-3; clone size: .; CDR3 protein: CAWSVLGGYTDTQYF; CDR3 DNA: TGTGCCTGGAGTGTATTGGGCGGGTACACAGATACGCAGTATTTT
D gene: TRBD2; CDR3 length: 15; V gene: TRBV7-6; J gene: TRBJ2-7; clone size: .; CDR3 protein: CASSKLAGTTYEQYF; CDR3 DNA: TGTGCCAGCAGCAAACTAGCGGGTACAACCTACGAGCAGTACTTC
D gene: .; CDR3 length: 18; V gene: TRBV4-2; J gene: TRBJ1-5; clone size: .; CDR3 protein: CASSHLVRSPNSNQPQHF; CDR3 DNA: TGTGCCAGCAGCCATCTGGTGAGGTCACCAAATAGCAATCAGCCCCAGCATTTT
D gene: TRBD1; CDR3 length: 15; V gene: TRBV28; J gene: TRBJ1-2; clone size: .; CDR3 protein: CASRVLDRGNYGYTF; CDR3 DNA: TGTGCCAGCAGGGTATTAGACAGGGGGAACTATGGCTACACCTTC
D gene: TRBD1; CDR3 length: 14; V gene: TRBV4-1; J gene: TRBJ2-7; clone size: .; CDR3 protein: CASSLGQGLDEQYF; CDR3 DNA: TGCGCCAGCAGCCTAGGACAGGGTCTCGACGAGCAGTACTTC
D gene: TRBD2; CDR3 length: 16; V gene: TRBV5-1; J gene: TRBJ2-1; clone size: .; CDR3 protein: CASSLKREVPYNEQFF; CDR3 DNA: TGCGCCAGCAGCTTGAAGCGGGAGGTTCCGTACAATGAGCAGTTCTTC
D gene: TRBD1; CDR3 length: 17; V gene: TRBV19; J gene: TRBJ1-5; clone size: .; CDR3 protein: CASSMGTGRYSNQPQHF; CDR3 DNA: TGTGCCAGTAGTATGGGGACAGGTCGATATAGCAATCAGCCCCAGCATTTT
D gene: .; CDR3 length: 18; V gene: TRBV6-4; J gene: TRBJ1-4; clone size: few; CDR3 protein: CASRYNSRKPREVEKLFF; CDR3 DNA: TGTGCCAGCAGATACAATAGCAGGAAACCCAGGGAAGTGGAAAAACTGTTTTTT